Each of the 23 T cell receptor beta chains below was sequenced from the same sample in a study of a mutant IDH1 vaccine in newly diagnosed glioma. The repertoire was sequenced with immunoSEQ multiplex PCR; TCRdb's copy has only in-frame clones and lacks some. This sample has 90,000 to 100,000 clones, with roughly 89% found just once. Time point reported: baseline, week 1 (first vaccination visit). Indicated treatment: pre-vaccination baseline after standard-of-care therapy. This specimen consisted of PBMCs, obtained from a glioma patient treated with radiotherapy, temozolomide or both. The receptor source for this set is a woman aged 45 to 65 with glioma.

The chain links TRBV18 to TRBJ1-1; D not resolved. CDR1 and CDR2 (germline): KGHSH, LQKENI. With 3 bases removed from V and 1 base from J, the gap between germline ends came to 6 bases. This CDR3 comprises 13 residues. The CDR3: CASSPVTNTEAFF. The CDR3 nucleotides are TGTGCCAGCTCACCCGTTACGAACACTGAAGCTTTCTTT. Full variable domain (remainder filled in from reference TRBV18 and TRBJ1-1): NAGVMQNPRHLVRRRGQEARLRCSPMKGHSHVYWYRQLPEEGLKFMVYLQKENIIDESGMPKERFSAEFPKEGPSILRIQQVVRGDSAAYFCASSPVTNTEAFFGQGTRLTVV.

This chain links TRBV6-1 with TRBJ2-4; perhaps TRBD2 as D (7 bases). V was shortened by 7 bases and J by 6 bases, with 13 bases between the two germline ends. The CDR3 extends over 13 amino acids. Per the germline V gene, CDR1 is MNHNS and CDR2 is SASEGT. The CDR3 here is CASTRGAGNIQYF. DNA of the CDR3: TGTGCCAGCACCCGGGGGGCGGGAAACATTCAGTACTTC.

This clone has just a few counts. The chain recombines TRBV5-4 with TRBJ2-3; no clear D. V was cut by 0 bases and J by 0 bases, with 11 bases left in between. There are 16 residues in the CDR3. Germline V gene data show CDR1 as SGHNT and CDR2 as YYREEE (reference sequence). The CDR3 spells CASSLGSVTSTDTQYF. The CDR3 DNA follows: TGTGCCAGCAGCTTGGGGTCAGTTACTAGCACAGATACGCAGTATTTT.

The chain has TRBV5-5 and TRBJ2-7; D is ambiguous. Germline CDR1 SGHKS, CDR2 YYEKEE (reference sequence). The CDR3 consists of 11 residues. Trimming took 3 bases from V and 9 from J, leaving 10 bases between them. The CDR3 loop is CASSSASGQYF. CDR3 nucleotides: TGTGCCAGCAGCTCAGCCTCAGGGCAGTACTTC.

The V gene is TRBV28, the J gene TRBJ1-2; D unclear. The V and J ends lost 5 bases and 3 bases respectively, with 16 bases between them. Looked up from germline, CDR1 is MDHEN and CDR2 is SYDVKM. CDR3 length: 15 residues. Written as DNA, the CDR3 is TGTGCCAGCAGTCCCGCATTTCGTTCCGACTATGGCTACACCTTC. It codes for CASSPAFRSDYGYTF.

The gene calls are TRBV29-1 and TRBJ2-1, with 11 bases aligning to TRBD2. Per the germline V gene, CDR1 is SQVTM and CDR2 is ANQGSEA. CDR3 length: 16 amino acids. V shed 7 bases and J 4 bases; nucleotides not matched to a gene: 12. CDR3 sequence: CSAVGTSGRLYNEQFF. The CDR3 coding sequence is TGCAGCGCCGTCGGGACTAGCGGAAGATTATACAATGAGCAGTTCTTC.

V usage is TRBV28 and J usage is TRBJ1-5; D is unresolved. Deletions cut 4 bases from V and 7 bases from J, with 14 bases between. CDR1 is MDHEN, CDR2 SYDVKM, per germline. The CDR3 length is 14 residues. Here the CDR3 reads CASSSEGGGQPQHF. The CDR3 region has the DNA TGTGCCAGCAGTTCCGAGGGCGGTGGGCAGCCCCAGCATTTT. The full variable domain, in which reference TRBV28 and TRBJ1-5 provide the parts outside the CDR3, is DVKVTQSSRYLVKRTGEKVFLECVQDMDHENMFWYRQDPGLGLRLIYFSYDVKMKEKGDIPEGYSVSREKKERFSLILESASTNQTSMYLCASSSEGGGQPQHFGDGTRLSIL.

The V and J genes are TRBV5-5 and TRBJ2-1, with D possibly TRBD2 on 6 matching bases. This CDR3 region has 13 residues. V lost 5 bases, J lost 5 bases, and 11 bases lay in between. Germline V gene sequence: CDR1 SGHKS, CDR2 YYEKEE (reference sequence). The CDR3: CASRASAHNEQFF. DNA of the CDR3: TGTGCCAGCAGGGCTAGCGCACACAATGAGCAGTTCTTC. The entire variable domain, with the rest obtained from reference TRBV5-5 and TRBJ2-1, is as follows: DAGVTQSPTHLIKTRGQQVTLRCSPISGHKSVSWYQQVLGQGPQFIFQYYEKEERGRGNFPDRFSARQFPNYSSELNVNALLLGDSALYLCASRASAHNEQFFGPGTRLTVL.

The chain recombines TRBV5-1 with TRBJ2-1; TRBD1 matches at 7 bases. Germline trimming cut 1 base from V and 9 bases from J; bases unmatched to any gene: 7. CDR1 is SGHRS, CDR2 YFSETQ, per germline. The CDR3 runs to 14 residues. CDR3: CASSLIGGNSEQFF. In DNA, the CDR3 is TGCGCCAGCAGCTTGATAGGGGGCAATAGTGAGCAGTTCTTC.

V gene TRBV11-3 combines with J gene TRBJ2-5, with TRBD1 matching 8 bases. This CDR3 comprises 16 residues. J gave up 5 bases and V 4 bases, and 12 bases lay outside the gene matches. CDR1 is SGHNT, CDR2 YENEEA, per germline. CDR3 protein: CASSSRVGQEVETQYF. As DNA, the CDR3 is TGTGCCAGCAGCTCCAGAGTGGGACAGGAGGTGGAGACCCAGTACTTC.

The CDR3 DNA reads as TGCGCCAGCAGCTGGGAGACAGTTTACGACGAGCAGTACTTC. Translating it yields CASSWETVYDEQYF. V gene TRBV5-1 combines with J gene TRBJ2-7; D possibly matches TRBD1 or TRBD2 (5 bases each). Germline V lookup: CDR1 SGHRS, CDR2 YFSETQ. Trimming stripped 3 bases from V and 5 bases from J, with 15 bases between. This CDR3 comprises 14 residues.

V usage is TRBV19 and J usage is TRBJ1-5; no reliable D call. This CDR3 spans 12 amino acids. CDR1 is LNHDA, CDR2 SQIVND, per germline (reference sequence). V was pared by 4 bases and J by 13 bases, with 14 bases between. CDR3 residues: CASSTHTARQHF. The CDR3 nucleotides read TGTGCCAGTAGTACCCACACCGCACGACAGCATTTT.

The chain combines TRBV27 with TRBJ2-3; a possible D gene is TRBD2 (6 bases). The V gene's germline CDR1 is MNHEY and CDR2 SMNVEV (reference sequence). Trimming left V 5 bases short and J 2 bases short, with 11 bases between. The CDR3 covers 14 residues. CDR3 amino acids: CASSPTRNTDTQYF. Here the CDR3 DNA reads TGTGCCAGCAGTCCGACTAGGAACACAGATACGCAGTATTTT.

This CDR3 reads CASSLLSTDPFGANVLTF. CDR3 DNA sequence: TGTGCCAGCAGCCTGCTATCGACCGACCCTTTTGGGGCCAACGTCCTGACTTTC. This chain links TRBV5-6 with TRBJ2-6; D is unclear. From germline, CDR1 is SGHDT and CDR2 YYEEEE. This CDR3 spans 18 amino acids. V lost 4 bases, J lost 3 bases, and 20 bases lay in between.

The genes are TRBV11-2 and TRBJ1-2; D gene uncertain. CDR1 and CDR2 (germline): SGHAT, FQNNGV. Between the trimmed V and J ends, which lost 1 base and 5 bases, there was a span of 11 bases. The CDR3 has 14 amino acids. CDR3 coding DNA: TGTGCCAGCAGCTTAGTAAGAGGGTCTTATGGCTACACCTTC. Protein product: CASSLVRGSYGYTF.

In its sample, this clone was seen once. The V gene is TRBV5-1, the J gene TRBJ2-7; D might be TRBD1 (6 bases). CDR1 SGHRS and CDR2 YFSETQ come from the germline V gene. The length of the CDR3 is 14 residues. The V gene lost 4 bases and the J gene lost 0 bases, with 11 bases spanning the gap. CDR3: CASSVGASSYEQYF. In nucleotides, the CDR3 is TGCGCCAGCAGCGTGGGGGCCAGCTCCTACGAGCAGTACTTC. Full variable domain (remainder filled in from reference TRBV5-1 and TRBJ2-7): KAGVTQTPRYLIKTRGQQVTLSCSPISGHRSVSWYQQTPGQGLQFLFEYFSETQRNKGNFPGRFSGRQFSNSRSEMNVSTLELGDSALYLCASSVGASSYEQYFGPGTRLTVT.

This clone was recorded a few times. The V and J genes are TRBV5-1 and TRBJ2-7; 9 nucleotides agree with TRBD1. The CDR3 extends over 14 amino acids. V was clipped by 3 bases and J by 6 bases; unmatched bases: 7. Per germline, CDR1 SGHRS and CDR2 YFSETQ. The CDR3, as DNA: TGCGCCAGCAGCTGGGGACAGGGTCCTTCCGAGCAGTACTTC. Translated: CASSWGQGPSEQYF.

This chain connects TRBV5-1 to TRBJ2-5; no definite D call. This CDR3 comprises 13 residues. CDR1 is SGHRS, CDR2 YFSETQ, per germline. V gave up 0 bases and J gave up 2 bases, with 5 bases separating them. The CDR3 spells CASSLGQQETQYF. The CDR3, as DNA: TGCGCCAGCAGCTTGGGGCAGCAAGAGACCCAGTACTTC.

The V call is TRBV4-1, the J call TRBJ2-3; TRBD2 aligns across 14 bases. Germline CDR1 MGHRA, CDR2 YSYEKL. V was pared by 0 bases and J by 4 bases, with 6 bases of the junction left unmatched. CDR3 length: 18 amino acids. CDR3: CASSQEEGLAGGPDTQYF. CDR3 coding DNA: TGCGCCAGCAGCCAAGAAGAAGGACTAGCGGGAGGACCAGATACGCAGTATTTT.

Concerning this clone: A junction end diverges from the germline sequence, so it may reflect a read error. This chain connects TRBV4-2 to TRBJ2-1; no reliable D call. The CDR3 runs 16 residues. The germline gives CDR1 LGHNA, CDR2 YNFKEQ. CDR3: CASSQEGVSSYSEQFF. Here the CDR3 DNA reads TGTGCCAGCAGCCAAGAAGGAGTTAGCTCCTACAGTGAGCAGTTCTTC.

The V gene is TRBV2, the J gene TRBJ2-3; TRBD2 matches at 8 bases. Unmatched junction bases numbered 6, after V lost 8 bases and J lost 5 bases. The CDR3 totals 13 residues. Germline V gives CDR1 SNHLY, CDR2 FYNNEI. CDR3 loop: CASVSGKVDTQYF. The CDR3, as DNA: TGTGCCAGCGTTAGCGGGAAGGTAGATACGCAGTATTTT. The full variable domain, in which reference TRBV2 and TRBJ2-3 provide the parts outside the CDR3, is EPEVTQTPSHQVTQMGQEVILRCVPISNHLYFYWYRQILGQKVEFLVSFYNNEISEKSEIFDDQFSVERPDGSNFTLKIRSTKLEDSAMYFCASVSGKVDTQYFGPGTRLTVL.

Here the CDR3 DNA reads TGTGCCAGTAGTCCCCCGGACCGCTTTTCCACCAATGAGCAGTTCTTC. This encodes CASSPPDRFSTNEQFF. The chain couples TRBV19 to TRBJ2-1; D is ambiguous. Germline V gene data show CDR1 as LNHDA and CDR2 as SQIVND (reference sequence). The CDR3 has 16 amino acids. Trimming cost V 5 bases and J 6 bases, with 20 bases left between them.

The rearrangement joins TRBV7-9 to TRBJ1-1; D might be TRBD1 (5 bases). In germline, CDR1 is SEHNR, CDR2 FQNEAQ (reference sequence). V lost 8 bases and J lost 3, with 28 bases in between. This CDR3 region has 18 residues. The chain's CDR3 is CASSPVRTTGRWDTEAFF. CDR3 DNA: TGTGCCAGCTCTCCTGTCAGGACCACAGGTCGGTGGGACACTGAAGCTTTCTTT.